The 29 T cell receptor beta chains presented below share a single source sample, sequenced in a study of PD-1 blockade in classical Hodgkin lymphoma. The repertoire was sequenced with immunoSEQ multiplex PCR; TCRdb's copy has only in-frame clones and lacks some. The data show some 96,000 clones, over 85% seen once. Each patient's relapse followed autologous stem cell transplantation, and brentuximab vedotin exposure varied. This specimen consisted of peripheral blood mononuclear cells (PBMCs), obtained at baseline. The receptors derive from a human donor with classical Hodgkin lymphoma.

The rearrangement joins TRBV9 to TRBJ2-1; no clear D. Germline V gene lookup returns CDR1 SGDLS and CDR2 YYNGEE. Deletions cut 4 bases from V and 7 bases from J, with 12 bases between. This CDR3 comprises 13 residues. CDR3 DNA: TGTGCCAGCAGCCCGAGTAGTAGGAATGAGCAGTTCTTC. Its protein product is CASSPSSRNEQFF.

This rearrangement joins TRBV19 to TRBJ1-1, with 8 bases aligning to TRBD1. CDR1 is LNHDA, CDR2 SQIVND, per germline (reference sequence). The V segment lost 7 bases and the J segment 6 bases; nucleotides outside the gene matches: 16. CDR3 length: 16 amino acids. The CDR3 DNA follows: TGTGCCAGTATCCGGCAGGGGACAGGTCTTCGCGCTGAAGCTTTCTTT. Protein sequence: CASIRQGTGLRAEAFF.

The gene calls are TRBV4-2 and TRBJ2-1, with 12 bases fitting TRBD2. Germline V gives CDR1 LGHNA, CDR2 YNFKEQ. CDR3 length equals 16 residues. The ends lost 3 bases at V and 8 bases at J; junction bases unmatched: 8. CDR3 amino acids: CASSQETSGSLHEQFF. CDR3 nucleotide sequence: TGTGCCAGCAGCCAGGAGACTAGCGGGAGTTTGCATGAGCAGTTCTTC.

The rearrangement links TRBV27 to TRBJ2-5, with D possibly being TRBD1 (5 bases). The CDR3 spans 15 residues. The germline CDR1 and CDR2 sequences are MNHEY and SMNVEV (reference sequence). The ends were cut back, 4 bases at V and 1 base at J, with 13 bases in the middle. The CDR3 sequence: CASSSILQVQETQYF. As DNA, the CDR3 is TGTGCCAGCAGTTCCATCCTACAGGTCCAAGAGACCCAGTACTTC.

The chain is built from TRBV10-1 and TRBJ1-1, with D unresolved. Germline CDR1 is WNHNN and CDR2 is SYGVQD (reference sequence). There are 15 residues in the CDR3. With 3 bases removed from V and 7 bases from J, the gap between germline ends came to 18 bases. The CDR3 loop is CASSDRGRKEDEAFF. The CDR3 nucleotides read TGCGCCAGCAGTGACCGAGGGAGGAAGGAAGATGAAGCTTTCTTT.

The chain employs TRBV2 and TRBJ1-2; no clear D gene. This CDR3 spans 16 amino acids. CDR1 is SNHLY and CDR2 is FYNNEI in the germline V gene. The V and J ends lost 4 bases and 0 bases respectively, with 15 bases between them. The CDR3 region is CASSVIGGAANYGYTF. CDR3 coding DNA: TGTGCCAGCAGTGTAATAGGCGGAGCAGCTAACTATGGCTACACCTTC.

The CDR3 here is CASSIGGTLTGAGYTF. The CDR3 DNA reads TGTGCCAGTAGTATCGGGGGGACATTAACAGGGGCTGGCTACACCTTC. V is TRBV19 and J is TRBJ1-2; 7 positions match TRBD1. The CDR3 consists of 16 residues. Germline V CDR1 and CDR2: LNHDA, SQIVND (reference sequence). Losses at the gene ends were 3 bases for V and 7 bases for J; bases not matched to a gene: 14.

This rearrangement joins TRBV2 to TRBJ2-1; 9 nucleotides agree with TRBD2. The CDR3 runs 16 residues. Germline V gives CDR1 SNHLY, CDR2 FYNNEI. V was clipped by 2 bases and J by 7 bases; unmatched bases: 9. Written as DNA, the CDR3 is TGTGCCAGCAGTGAATCTAGGGCTAGCGGGATTAATGAGCAGTTCTTC. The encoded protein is CASSESRASGINEQFF.

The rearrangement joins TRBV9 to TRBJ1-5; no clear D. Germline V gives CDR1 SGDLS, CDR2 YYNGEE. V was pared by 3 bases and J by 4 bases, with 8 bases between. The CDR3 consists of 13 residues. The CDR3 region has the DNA TGTGCCAGCAGCGGGACGGGGAATCAGCCCCAGCATTTT. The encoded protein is CASSGTGNQPQHF.

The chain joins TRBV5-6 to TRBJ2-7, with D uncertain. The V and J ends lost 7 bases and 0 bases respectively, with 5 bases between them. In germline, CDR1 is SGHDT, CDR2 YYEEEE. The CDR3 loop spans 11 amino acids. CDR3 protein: CASSNSYEQYF. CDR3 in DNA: TGTGCCAGCTCAAACTCCTACGAGCAGTACTTC.

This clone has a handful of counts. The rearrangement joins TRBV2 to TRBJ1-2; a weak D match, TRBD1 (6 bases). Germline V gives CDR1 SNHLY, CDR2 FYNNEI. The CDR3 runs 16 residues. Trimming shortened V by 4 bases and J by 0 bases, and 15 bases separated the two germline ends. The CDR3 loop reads CASSARTVYSNYGYTF. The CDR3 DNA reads TGTGCCAGCAGTGCCAGGACAGTTTATTCTAACTATGGCTACACCTTC.

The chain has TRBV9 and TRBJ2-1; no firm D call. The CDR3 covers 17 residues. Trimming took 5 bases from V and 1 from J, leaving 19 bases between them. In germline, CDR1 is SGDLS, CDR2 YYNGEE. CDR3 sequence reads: CASSGNRWTDSYNEQFF. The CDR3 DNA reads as TGTGCCAGCAGTGGGAACCGGTGGACCGATTCCTACAATGAGCAGTTCTTC.

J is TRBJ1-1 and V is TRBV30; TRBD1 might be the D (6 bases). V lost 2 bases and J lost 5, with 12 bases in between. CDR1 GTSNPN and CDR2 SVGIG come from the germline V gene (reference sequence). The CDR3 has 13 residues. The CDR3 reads CAWSRSQGTEAFF. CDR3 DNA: TGTGCCTGGAGTCGTTCACAGGGAACTGAAGCTTTCTTT. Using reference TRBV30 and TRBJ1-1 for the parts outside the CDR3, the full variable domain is SQTIHQWPATLVQPVGSPLSLECTVEGTSNPNLYWYRQAAGRGLQLLFYSVGIGQISSEVPQNLSASRPQDRQFILSSKKLLLSDSGFYLCAWSRSQGTEAFFGQGTRLTVV.

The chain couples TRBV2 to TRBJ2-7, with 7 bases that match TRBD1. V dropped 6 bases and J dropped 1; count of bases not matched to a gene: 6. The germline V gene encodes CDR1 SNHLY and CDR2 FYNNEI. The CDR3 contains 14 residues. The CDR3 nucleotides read TGTGCCAGCAGGGGGACAGCAAAGTCCTACGAGCAGTACTTC. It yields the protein CASRGTAKSYEQYF.

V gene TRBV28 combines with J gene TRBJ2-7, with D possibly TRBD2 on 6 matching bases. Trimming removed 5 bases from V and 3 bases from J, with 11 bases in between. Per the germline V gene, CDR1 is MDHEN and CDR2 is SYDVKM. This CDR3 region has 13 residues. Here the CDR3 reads CASSGAGVYEQYF. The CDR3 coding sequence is TGTGCCAGCAGTGGAGCGGGTGTCTACGAGCAGTACTTC.

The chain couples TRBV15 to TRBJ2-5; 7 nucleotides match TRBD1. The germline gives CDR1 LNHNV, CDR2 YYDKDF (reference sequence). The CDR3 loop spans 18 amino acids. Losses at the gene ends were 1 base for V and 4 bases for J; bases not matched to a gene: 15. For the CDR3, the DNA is TGTGCCACCAGCAGAGTTCGGACAGGAAACCGCCTTGGAGAGACCCAGTACTTC. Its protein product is CATSRVRTGNRLGETQYF.

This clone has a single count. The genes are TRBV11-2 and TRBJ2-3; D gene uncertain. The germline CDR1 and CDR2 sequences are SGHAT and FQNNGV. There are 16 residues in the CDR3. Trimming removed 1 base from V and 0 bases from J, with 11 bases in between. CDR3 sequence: CASSLAGITSTDTQYF. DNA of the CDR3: TGTGCCAGCAGCTTAGCTGGAATTACTAGCACAGATACGCAGTATTTT.

CDR3 sequence reads: CASSGTGTESTDTQYF. The CDR3 DNA reads TGTGCCAGTAGTGGAACCGGGACAGAGAGCACAGATACGCAGTATTTT. V and J are TRBV19 and TRBJ2-3; 7 nucleotides match TRBD1. The CDR3 is made up of 16 amino acids. V lost 5 bases, J lost 0 bases, and 8 bases stayed unmatched. Germline-derived CDR1 and CDR2 are LNHDA and SQIVND (reference sequence).

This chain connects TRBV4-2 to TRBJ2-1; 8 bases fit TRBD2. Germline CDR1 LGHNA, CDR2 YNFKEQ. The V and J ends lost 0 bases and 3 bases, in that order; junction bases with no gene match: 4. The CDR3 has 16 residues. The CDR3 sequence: CASSQDPSGGYNEQFF. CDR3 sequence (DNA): TGTGCCAGCAGCCAAGACCCCAGCGGGGGCTACAATGAGCAGTTCTTC.

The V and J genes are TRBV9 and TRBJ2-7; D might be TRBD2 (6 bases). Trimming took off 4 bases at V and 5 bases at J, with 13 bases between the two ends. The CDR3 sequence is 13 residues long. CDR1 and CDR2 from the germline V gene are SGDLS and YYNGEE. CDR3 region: CASSPGLINEQYF. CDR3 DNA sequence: TGTGCCAGCAGCCCGGGACTGATAAACGAGCAGTACTTC.

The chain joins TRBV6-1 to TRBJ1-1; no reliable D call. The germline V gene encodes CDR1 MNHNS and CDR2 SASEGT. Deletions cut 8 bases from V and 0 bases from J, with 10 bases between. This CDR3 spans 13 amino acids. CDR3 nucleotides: TGTGCCAGCGGTCCACTCATGAACACTGAAGCTTTCTTT. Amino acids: CASGPLMNTEAFF.

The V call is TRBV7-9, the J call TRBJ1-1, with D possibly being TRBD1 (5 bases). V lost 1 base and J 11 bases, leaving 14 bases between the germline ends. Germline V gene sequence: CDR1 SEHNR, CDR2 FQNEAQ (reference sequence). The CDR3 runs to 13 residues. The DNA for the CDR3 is TGTGCCAGCAGCTTAGAAGGCCCAGGGATGGCTTTCTTT. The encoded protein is CASSLEGPGMAFF.

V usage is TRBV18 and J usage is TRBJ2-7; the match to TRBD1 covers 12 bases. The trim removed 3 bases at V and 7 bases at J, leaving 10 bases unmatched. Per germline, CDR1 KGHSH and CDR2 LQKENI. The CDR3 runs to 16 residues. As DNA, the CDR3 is TGTGCCAGCTCACCGGCCGGGACAGGGGGCGCTTGGGAGCAGTACTTC. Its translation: CASSPAGTGGAWEQYF.

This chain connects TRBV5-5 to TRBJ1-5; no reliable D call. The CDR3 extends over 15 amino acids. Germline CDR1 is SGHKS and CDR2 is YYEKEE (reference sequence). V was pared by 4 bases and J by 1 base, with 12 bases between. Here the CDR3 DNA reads TGTGCCAGCAGCCCTCGGCCCGAGAGCAATCAGCCCCAGCATTTT. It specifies CASSPRPESNQPQHF.

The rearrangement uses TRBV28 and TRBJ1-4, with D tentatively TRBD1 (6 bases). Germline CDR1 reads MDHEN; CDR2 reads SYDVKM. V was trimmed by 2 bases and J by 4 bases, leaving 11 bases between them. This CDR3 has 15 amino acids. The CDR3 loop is CASSLSEGGNEKLFF. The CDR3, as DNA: TGTGCCAGCAGTTTAAGCGAGGGGGGTAATGAAAAACTGTTTTTT.

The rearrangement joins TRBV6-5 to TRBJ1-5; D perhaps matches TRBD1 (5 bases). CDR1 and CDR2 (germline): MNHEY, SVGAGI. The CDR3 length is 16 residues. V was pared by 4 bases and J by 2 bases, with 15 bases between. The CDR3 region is CASSSGGAGGNQPQHF. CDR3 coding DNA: TGTGCCAGCAGTTCTGGAGGGGCCGGGGGCAATCAGCCCCAGCATTTT.

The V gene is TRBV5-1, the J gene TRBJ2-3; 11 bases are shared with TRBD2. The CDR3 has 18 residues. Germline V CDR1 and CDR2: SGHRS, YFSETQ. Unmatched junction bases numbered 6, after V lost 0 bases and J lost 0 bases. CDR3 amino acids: CASSLVSSGRISTDTQYF. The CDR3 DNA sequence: TGCGCCAGCAGCTTGGTTTCTAGCGGGAGGATCAGCACAGATACGCAGTATTTT.

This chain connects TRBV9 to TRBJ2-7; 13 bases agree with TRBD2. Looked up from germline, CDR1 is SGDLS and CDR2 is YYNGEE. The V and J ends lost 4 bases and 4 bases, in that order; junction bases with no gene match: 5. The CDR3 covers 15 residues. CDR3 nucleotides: TGTGCCAGCAGCCAAGGGACTAGCGGGACATACGAGCAGTACTTC. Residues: CASSQGTSGTYEQYF. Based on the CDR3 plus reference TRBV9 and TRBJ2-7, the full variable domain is DSGVTQTPKHLITATGQRVTLRCSPRSGDLSVYWYQQSLDQGLQFLIQYYNGEERAKGNILERFSAQQFPDLHSELNLSSLELGDSALYFCASSQGTSGTYEQYFGPGTRLTVT.

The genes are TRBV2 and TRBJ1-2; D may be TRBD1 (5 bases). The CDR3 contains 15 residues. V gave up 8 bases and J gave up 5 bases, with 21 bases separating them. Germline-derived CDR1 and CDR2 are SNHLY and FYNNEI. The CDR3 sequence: CASDPVGAVWYGYTF. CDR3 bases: TGTGCCAGCGACCCAGTCGGGGCTGTGTGGTATGGCTACACCTTC.